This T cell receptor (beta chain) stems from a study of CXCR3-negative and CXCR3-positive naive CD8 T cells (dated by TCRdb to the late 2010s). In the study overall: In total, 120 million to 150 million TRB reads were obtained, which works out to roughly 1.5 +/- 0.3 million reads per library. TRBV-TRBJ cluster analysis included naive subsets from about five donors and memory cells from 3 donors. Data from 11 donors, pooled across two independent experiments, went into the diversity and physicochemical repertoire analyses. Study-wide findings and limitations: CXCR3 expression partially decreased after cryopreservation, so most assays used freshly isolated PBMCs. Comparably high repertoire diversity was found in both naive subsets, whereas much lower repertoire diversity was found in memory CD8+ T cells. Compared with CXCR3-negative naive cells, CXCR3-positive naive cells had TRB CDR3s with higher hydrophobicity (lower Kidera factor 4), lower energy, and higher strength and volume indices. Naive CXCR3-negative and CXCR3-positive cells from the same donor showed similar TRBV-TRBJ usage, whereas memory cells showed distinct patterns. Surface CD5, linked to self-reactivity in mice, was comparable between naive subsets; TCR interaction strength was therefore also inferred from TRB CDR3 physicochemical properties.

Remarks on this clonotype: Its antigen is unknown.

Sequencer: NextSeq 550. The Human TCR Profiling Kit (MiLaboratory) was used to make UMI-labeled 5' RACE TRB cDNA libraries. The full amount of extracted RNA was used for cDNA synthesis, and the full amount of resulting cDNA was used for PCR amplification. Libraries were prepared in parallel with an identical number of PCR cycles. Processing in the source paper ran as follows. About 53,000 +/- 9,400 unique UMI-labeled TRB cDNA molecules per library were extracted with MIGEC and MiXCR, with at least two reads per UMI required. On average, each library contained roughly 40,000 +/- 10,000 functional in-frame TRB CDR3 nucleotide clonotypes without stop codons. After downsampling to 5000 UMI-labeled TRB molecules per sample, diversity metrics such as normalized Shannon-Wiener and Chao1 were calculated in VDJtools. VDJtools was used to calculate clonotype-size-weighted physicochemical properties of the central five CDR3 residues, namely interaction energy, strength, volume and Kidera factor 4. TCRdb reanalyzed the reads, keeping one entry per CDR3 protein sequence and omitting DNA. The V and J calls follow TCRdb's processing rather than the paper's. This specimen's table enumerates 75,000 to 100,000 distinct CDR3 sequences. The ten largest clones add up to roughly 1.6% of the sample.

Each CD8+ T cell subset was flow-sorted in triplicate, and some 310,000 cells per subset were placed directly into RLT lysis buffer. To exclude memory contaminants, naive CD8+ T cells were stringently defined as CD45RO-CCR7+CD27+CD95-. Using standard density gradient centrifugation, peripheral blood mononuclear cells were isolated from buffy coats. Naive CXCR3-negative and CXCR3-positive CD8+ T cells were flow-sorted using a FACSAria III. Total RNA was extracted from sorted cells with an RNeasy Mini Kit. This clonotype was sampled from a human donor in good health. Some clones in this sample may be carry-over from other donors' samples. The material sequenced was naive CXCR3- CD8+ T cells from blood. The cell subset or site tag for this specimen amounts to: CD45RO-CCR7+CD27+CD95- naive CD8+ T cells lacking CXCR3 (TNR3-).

The CDR3 has the sequence CASSASGRAFEQYF. The chain couples TRBV10-1 to TRBJ2-7; the D call from TCRdb, TRBD2, cannot be confirmed without DNA. For CDR1 and CDR2, the germline V gene (reference sequence) lists WNHNN and SYGVQD. Including cysteine and phenylalanine, the CDR3 has 14 amino acids. No nucleotide data were recorded.